The clone carrying this T cell receptor beta chain has a count of ten or more. The data stem from a study of blood T cells in healthy people across ages. PCR was performed a second time for about 7 to 12 cycles using a sample-barcoded 5' primer and a J-beta primer mix. Each CDR3 protein is one row after TCRdb ran MiXCR on the 5' RACE reads. The sample contains about 640,000 distinct CDR3 sequences, around 31% of which appear only once. The specimen sequenced was blood. The receptor was derived from a woman of 80 years or more in good health.

The chain's CDR3 is CASSHNRDGSYEQYF. CDR3 DNA: TGTGCCAGCAGCCATAACCGGGACGGCTCCTACGAGCAGTACTTC. The V and J genes are TRBV4-2 and TRBJ2-7; possibly TRBD1 or TRBD2 for D (5 bases each). Germline-derived CDR1 and CDR2 are LGHNA and YNFKEQ. V was pared by 3 bases and J by 0 bases, with 12 bases between. This CDR3 contains 15 residues.